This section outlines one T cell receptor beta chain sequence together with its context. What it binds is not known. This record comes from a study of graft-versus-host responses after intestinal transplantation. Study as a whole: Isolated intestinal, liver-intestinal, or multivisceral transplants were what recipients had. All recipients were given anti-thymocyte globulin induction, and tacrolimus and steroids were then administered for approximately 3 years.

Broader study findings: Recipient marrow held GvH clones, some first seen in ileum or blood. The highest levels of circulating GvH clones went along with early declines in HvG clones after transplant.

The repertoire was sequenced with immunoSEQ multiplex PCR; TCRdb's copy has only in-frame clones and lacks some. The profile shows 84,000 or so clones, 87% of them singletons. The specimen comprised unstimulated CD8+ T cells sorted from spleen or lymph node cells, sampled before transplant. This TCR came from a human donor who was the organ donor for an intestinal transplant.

This CDR3 is CASSASLGAPLHF. CDR3 sequence (DNA): TGTGCCAGCAGTGCTTCTTTGGGGGCCCCCCTCCACTTT. This rearrangement joins TRBV6-1 to TRBJ1-6, with D maybe TRBD1 (6 bases). In germline, CDR1 is MNHNS, CDR2 SASEGT. With 4 bases removed from V and 13 bases from J, the gap between germline ends came to 14 bases. This CDR3 is built from 13 residues.